This T cell receptor beta chain stems from a study of blood T cells in healthy people across ages. A J-beta primer mix and a sample-barcoded 5' primer were used in a second PCR of roughly 6 to 11 cycles. MiXCR was run by TCRdb on the 5' RACE reads, yielding one entry per CDR3 protein. Of some 1,000,000 distinct CDR3 sequences listed, about 23% are singletons. On this clonotype: The germline gene is not matched at one end of the junction; a read error may be the cause.

These data were also reused for a study on T cells of mothers and their children. According to that study: The study recruited a few healthy Caucasian mothers and their six children as donors. M1S, a second-PCR primer, added sample barcodes and 2-4 random nucleotides. Per child, roughly 3 million TCR beta CDR3 reads were obtained, against over 9 million per mother. Similar thymic selection effects on TCR recombination output appear in pairs, both related and unrelated.

Sequenced sample: blood. This receptor was obtained from a girl aged 2-10 years in good health.

CDR3 sequence: CASSPGGISPFHF. The CDR3 DNA follows: TGTGCCAGCAGTCCCGGGGGTATTTCACCCTTCCACTTT. V and J are TRBV27 and TRBJ1-6; D is possibly TRBD1 (5 bases). Germline assignment: CDR1 MNHEY and CDR2 SMNVEV (reference sequence). The CDR3 has 13 residues.